The 30 T cell receptor beta chains reported below all come from one sample, sequenced in a study of blood T cell repertoires in COVID-19. Sequencing was performed with immunoSEQ multiplex PCR; in TCRdb, only in-frame clones are kept and a portion is missing. This repertoire shows about 180,000 clones, about 83% found once; its top ten account for roughly 8.7%. The sequencing input was PBMCs or T cells enriched from blood (not recorded which). These receptor sequences come from a woman in her 30s who had recovered from COVID-19.

V gene TRBV2 combines with J gene TRBJ1-6; perhaps TRBD1 as D (5 bases). The ends were cut back, 6 bases at V and 11 bases at J, with 8 bases in the middle. This CDR3 is built from 11 residues. Germline V lookup: CDR1 SNHLY, CDR2 FYNNEI. The CDR3 bases are TGTGCCAGCAGGACGACAGCACCCCTCCACTTT. Its translation is CASRTTAPLHF.

This sequence joins TRBV4-1 and TRBJ2-1; the D is unclear. CDR3 length: 14 residues. Per germline, CDR1 MGHRA and CDR2 YSYEKL. Deletions cut 0 bases from V and 9 bases from J, with 12 bases between. CDR3 residues: CASSQEIARIEQFF. The CDR3 DNA sequence: TGCGCCAGCAGCCAAGAGATCGCGCGGATTGAGCAGTTCTTC.

There are a few counts of this clone. The chain couples TRBV19 to TRBJ1-5; 9 nucleotides align to TRBD1. Trimming at V came to 6 bases and at J to 3 bases, leaving 9 bases not matched to a gene. From germline, CDR1 is LNHDA and CDR2 SQIVND (reference sequence). This CDR3 is built from 16 residues. The chain's CDR3 is CASRPGDRAYNQPQHF. Here the CDR3 DNA reads TGTGCCAGTAGGCCGGGGGACAGGGCTTACAATCAGCCCCAGCATTTT.

J is TRBJ2-7 and V is TRBV5-4, with D possibly being TRBD2 (5 bases). V gave up 0 bases and J gave up 6 bases, with 7 bases separating them. CDR3 length equals 12 residues. CDR1 and CDR2 (germline): SGHNT, YYREEE (reference sequence). CDR3 amino acids: CASSLESGEQYF. DNA for the CDR3: TGTGCCAGCAGCTTGGAAAGCGGCGAGCAGTACTTC. Using reference TRBV5-4 and TRBJ2-7 for the parts outside the CDR3, the full variable domain is ETGVTQSPTHLIKTRGQQVTLRCSSQSGHNTVSWYQQALGQGPQFIFQYYREEENGRGNFPPRFSGLQFPNYSSELNVNALELDDSALYLCASSLESGEQYFGPGTRLTVT.

The V call is TRBV19, the J call TRBJ2-7; TRBD2 matches at 7 bases. Germline V gene lookup returns CDR1 LNHDA and CDR2 SQIVND (reference sequence). The CDR3 has 15 amino acids. V was pared by 4 bases and J by 7 bases, with 13 bases of the junction left unmatched. Written as DNA, the CDR3 is TGTGCCAGTAGTACGCTAGCGGACTTGGTGGGTGAGCAGTACTTC. Amino acid sequence: CASSTLADLVGEQYF.

V usage is TRBV5-1 and J usage is TRBJ2-7; D perhaps matches TRBD2 (6 bases). Trimming took 0 bases from V and 2 from J, leaving 12 bases between them. From germline, CDR1 is SGHRS and CDR2 YFSETQ. This CDR3 region has 15 residues. The CDR3 is CASSLAGGETYEQYF. The CDR3 DNA reads TGCGCCAGCAGCTTGGCTGGCGGGGAGACCTACGAGCAGTACTTC.

V gene TRBV28 combines with J gene TRBJ2-1, with D possibly being TRBD1 (6 bases). This CDR3 spans 14 amino acids. V was clipped by 3 bases and J by 4 bases, with 10 bases between them. Germline CDR1 and CDR2: MDHEN and SYDVKM. Here the CDR3 reads CASSFGQPYNEQFF. The DNA for the CDR3 is TGTGCCAGCAGTTTCGGACAGCCATACAATGAGCAGTTCTTC.

This clone showed up just once. This rearrangement joins TRBV6-1 to TRBJ1-2; 8 bases fit TRBD1. After removal of 3 bases from V and 3 bases from J, the junction contained 9 bases not matched to a gene. The CDR3 has 16 amino acids. Germline loops: CDR1 MNHNS, CDR2 SASEGT. The CDR3 region is CASSEGQVRIDYGYTF. The CDR3 DNA reads as TGTGCCAGCAGTGAGGGACAGGTTCGGATTGACTATGGCTACACCTTC.

This clone has more than one count but fewer than ten. The J gene is TRBJ1-2, the V gene TRBV13, with 7 positions matching TRBD1. Germline CDR1 PRHDT, CDR2 FYEKMQ (reference sequence). CDR3 length equals 15 residues. V gave up 5 bases and J gave up 2 bases; unmatched junction bases: 8. DNA of the CDR3: TGTGCCAGCAGCCCAGGACAGGCCTTGAACTATGGCTACACCTTC. It is translated as CASSPGQALNYGYTF.

The chain couples TRBV29-1 to TRBJ2-3, with TRBD2 identical over 13 bases. The CDR3 totals 15 residues. The V segment lost 5 bases and the J segment 6 bases; nucleotides outside the gene matches: 8. Germline values: CDR1 SQVTM, CDR2 ANQGSEA. Written as DNA, the CDR3 is TGCAGCGTTTGGACTAGCGGGAGAGCAGTGGATACGCAGTATTTT. Translation: CSVWTSGRAVDTQYF.

The chain links TRBV24-1 to TRBJ2-3, with 7 bases matching TRBD1. This CDR3 comprises 17 residues. V lost 4 bases and J lost 1; bases outside the gene matches: 10. CDR1 is KGHDR, CDR2 SFDVKD, per germline. CDR3: CATSEPTGAVGTDTQYF. CDR3 nucleotide sequence: TGTGCCACCAGTGAGCCAACAGGGGCGGTGGGCACAGATACGCAGTATTTT.

This chain joins TRBV5-1 and TRBJ1-1; TRBD1 is a possible D gene (6 bases). The length of the CDR3 is 14 residues. V was clipped by 6 bases and J by 2 bases, with 14 bases between them. CDR1 and CDR2 from the germline V gene are SGHRS and YFSETQ. CDR3 residues: CASTDQQGNTEAFF. The DNA of the CDR3 is TGCGCCAGCACCGACCAACAGGGCAACACTGAAGCTTTCTTT.

This clone was counted between two and nine times. The chain employs TRBV28 and TRBJ2-5; 9 bases align to TRBD1. V shed 5 bases and J 5 bases; nucleotides not matched to a gene: 9. Germline V CDR1 and CDR2: MDHEN, SYDVKM. The CDR3 is made up of 15 amino acids. The CDR3 spells CASSPQTGGTETQYF. The CDR3 nucleotides are TGTGCCAGCAGTCCGCAAACAGGGGGCACGGAGACCCAGTACTTC.

Remarks on this clone: One end of the junction is discordant with germline, which a read error may explain. The chain links TRBV19 to TRBJ2-7, with TRBD1 identical over 10 bases. The CDR3 contains 19 residues. The germline CDR1 and CDR2 sequences are LNHDA and SQIVND (reference sequence). CDR3 in amino acids: CASSIGYGPRTGGNAEQYF. The CDR3 nucleotides are TGTGCCAGTAGCATAGGGTACGGACCGAGGACAGGGGGAAATGCCGAGCAGTACTTC.

The J gene is TRBJ2-2, the V gene TRBV14, with D uncertain. This CDR3 spans 11 amino acids. V shed 4 bases and J shed 7 bases, with 4 bases lying between them. The germline gives CDR1 SGHDN, CDR2 FVKESK. For the CDR3, the DNA is TGTGCCAGCAGCCGCGGCGGGGAGCTGTTTTTT. Translation gives CASSRGGELFF.

This clone was observed a few times. The chain joins TRBV7-2 to TRBJ2-7; a weak D match, TRBD2 (5 bases). Trimming left V 8 bases short and J 3 bases short, with 17 bases between. This CDR3 is built from 14 residues. Germline values: CDR1 SGHTA, CDR2 FQGNSA. CDR3 coding DNA: TGTGCCAGCTCTGACTACCGAGGTTACTACGAGCAGTACTTC. It translates to CASSDYRGYYEQYF. Based on the CDR3 plus reference TRBV7-2 and TRBJ2-7, the full variable domain is GAGVSQSPSNKVTEKGKDVELRCDPISGHTALYWYRQSLGQGLEFLIYFQGNSAPDKSGLPSDRFSAERTGGSVSTLTIQRTQQEDSAVYLCASSDYRGYYEQYFGPGTRLTVT.

The V call is TRBV28, the J call TRBJ1-2; maybe TRBD1 (6 bases). V gave up 6 bases and J gave up 4 bases, with 15 bases separating them. The CDR3 has 14 amino acids. Germline loops: CDR1 MDHEN, CDR2 SYDVKM. CDR3: CASSTDTGTYGYTF. In nucleotides, the CDR3 is TGTGCCAGCAGCACCGACACAGGGACCTATGGCTACACCTTC.

This clone was observed a few times. This sequence joins TRBV28 and TRBJ1-2, with 8 bases matching TRBD1. Trimming removed 3 bases from V and 4 bases from J; junction bases left unmatched: 7. This CDR3 has 15 amino acids. CDR1 MDHEN and CDR2 SYDVKM come from the germline V gene. CDR3 protein: CASSFNRGKSYGYTF. The CDR3, as DNA: TGTGCCAGCAGTTTTAACAGGGGGAAAAGCTATGGCTACACCTTC.

The chain carries TRBV7-6 and TRBJ1-1, with 9 bases matching TRBD1. After removal of 2 bases from V and 5 bases from J, the junction contained 6 bases not matched to a gene. The CDR3 runs 15 residues. CDR1 and CDR2 (germline): SGHVS, FNYEAQ. DNA for the CDR3: TGTGCCAGCAGCTTAACAACCGGACAGGGGACTGAAGCTTTCTTT. Its protein is CASSLTTGQGTEAFF. The full variable domain, completed using reference TRBV7-6 and TRBJ1-1, is GAGVSQSPRYKVTKRGQDVALRCDPISGHVSLYWYRQALGQGPEFLTYFNYEAQQDKSGLPNDRFSAERPEGSISTLTIQRTEQRDSAMYRCASSLTTGQGTEAFFGQGTRLTVV.

The genes are TRBV30 and TRBJ1-5; 7 bases agree with TRBD1. The CDR3 length is 13 residues. Germline CDR1 is GTSNPN and CDR2 is SVGIG (reference sequence). The V segment lost 0 bases and the J segment 5 bases; nucleotides outside the gene matches: 1. CDR3 amino acids: CAWSVQGDQPQHF. In DNA form, the CDR3 reads TGTGCCTGGAGTGTCCAGGGGGATCAGCCCCAGCATTTT.

V usage is TRBV14 and J usage is TRBJ2-1, with 9 bases lining up with TRBD1. CDR1 is SGHDN, CDR2 FVKESK, per germline. There are 15 residues in the CDR3. V shed 2 bases, J shed 13 bases, and the junction held 12 bases outside the gene matches. The CDR3 spells CASSQNTGGLTSQFF. For the CDR3, the DNA is TGTGCCAGCAGCCAAAATACAGGGGGCTTGACTAGCCAGTTCTTC.

The rearrangement links TRBV2 to TRBJ2-2; TRBD1 is a possible D gene (6 bases). The CDR3 covers 15 residues. CDR1 SNHLY and CDR2 FYNNEI come from the germline V gene. V shed 6 bases and J shed 1 base, with 12 bases lying between them. The CDR3 DNA reads TGTGCCAGCAGCGTCGGGACACGGAACACCGGGGAGCTGTTTTTT. Protein product: CASSVGTRNTGELFF.

This chain uses TRBV4-2 with TRBJ2-7, with 8 bases that match TRBD2. The CDR3 runs to 15 residues. The germline V gene encodes CDR1 LGHNA and CDR2 YNFKEQ. V trimming: 1 base; J trimming: 3 bases; junction bases outside the gene matches: 5. In DNA form, the CDR3 reads TGTGCCAGCAGCCAAGGAACTAGCGGCTACTACGAGCAGTACTTC. Translation gives CASSQGTSGYYEQYF.

CDR3 bases: TGTGCCAGCAGTTTTACCCGAACTAGCACAGATACGCAGTATTTT. Amino acid sequence: CASSFTRTSTDTQYF. The J gene is TRBJ2-3, the V gene TRBV27; no definite D call. Between the trimmed V and J ends, which lost 3 bases and 0 bases, there was a span of 10 bases. The germline gives CDR1 MNHEY, CDR2 SMNVEV (reference sequence). This CDR3 spans 15 amino acids.

The chain joins TRBV28 to TRBJ1-4; no firm D call. There are 14 residues in the CDR3. CDR1 MDHEN and CDR2 SYDVKM come from the germline V gene. Trimming cost V 5 bases and J 8 bases, with 15 bases left between them. The CDR3 is CASSTTSTREKLFF. In nucleotides, the CDR3 is TGTGCCAGCAGTACGACATCAACAAGGGAAAAACTGTTTTTT.

This rearrangement joins TRBV28 to TRBJ2-3; TRBD2 matches at 9 bases. The germline CDR1 and CDR2 sequences are MDHEN and SYDVKM. V was clipped by 7 bases and J by 0 bases; unmatched bases: 23. There are 21 residues in the CDR3. DNA for the CDR3: TGTGCCAGCAAAAAATTTCACTCACTAGCGGGTCTACTCAATAGCACAGATACGCAGTATTTT. Translation: CASKKFHSLAGLLNSTDTQYF.

The gene calls are TRBV24-1 and TRBJ1-2; D remains ambiguous. The germline CDR1 and CDR2 sequences are KGHDR and SFDVKD. The CDR3 is 12 residues long. V lost 4 bases, J lost 2 bases, and 4 bases lay in between. The DNA of the CDR3 is TGTGCCACCAGTGACGAGAACTATGGCTACACCTTC. This encodes CATSDENYGYTF.

This sequence joins TRBV11-2 and TRBJ2-5; possibly TRBD2 for D (6 bases). V dropped 8 bases and J dropped 5 bases, with 15 bases sitting between them. The CDR3 has 13 amino acids. Germline V gene data show CDR1 as SGHAT and CDR2 as FQNNGV. CDR3 sequence: CASGAGWGETQYF. In DNA, the CDR3 is TGTGCCAGCGGTGCGGGGTGGGGGGAGACCCAGTACTTC.

The chain couples TRBV19 to TRBJ2-1, with 7 positions matching TRBD2. The trim removed 8 bases at V and 6 bases at J, leaving 13 bases unmatched. Germline V gene data show CDR1 as LNHDA and CDR2 as SQIVND (reference sequence). The CDR3 is 15 amino acids. CDR3 region: CASRSPGGERNEQFF. The CDR3 nucleotides read TGTGCCAGTCGTTCTCCTGGGGGGGAACGCAATGAGCAGTTCTTC. The complete variable domain, with remaining parts taken from reference TRBV19 and TRBJ2-1, reads DGGITQSPKYLFRKEGQNVTLSCEQNLNHDAMYWYRQDPGQGLRLIYYSQIVNDFQKGDIAEGYSVSREKKESFPLTVTSAQKNPTAFYLCASRSPGGERNEQFFGPGTRLTVL.

This chain connects TRBV25-1 to TRBJ2-2; tentatively, D is TRBD1 (5 bases). This CDR3 spans 18 amino acids. CDR1 is MGHDK and CDR2 is SYGVNS in the germline V gene. Trimming pared 0 bases from V and 4 bases from J, leaving 18 bases between. CDR3 loop: CASSEYFPGMKITGELFF. The CDR3 nucleotides are TGTGCCAGCAGTGAATATTTTCCAGGGATGAAGATCACCGGGGAGCTGTTTTTT.